The present entry profiles one T cell receptor (beta chain) with its context. The sample comes from a study of technical replicates of blood from a handful of donors. Germline V gene lookup returns CDR1 SGHAT and CDR2 FQNNGV. Deletions cut 4 bases from V and 2 bases from J, with 12 bases between. The CDR3 covers 14 residues. Measured with immunoSEQ multiplex PCR; TCRdb has only the in-frame clones, and not every one. The repertoire holds tens of thousands of clones, 75% to 85% seen once, with nearly 4% in the top ten. This sequence joins TRBV11-2 and TRBJ2-7; a weak D match, TRBD2 (6 bases). The sample taken for sequencing was PBMCs. The receptor was derived from a human donor in good health. Some clones in this sample may be carry-over from other donors' samples. The CDR3 DNA is TGTGCCAGCAGCTGGGACTGGGGAGCCTACGAGCAGTACTTC. Translated, it gives CASSWDWGAYEQYF.